Shown below are 23 T cell receptor beta chains from a single sample sequenced in a study of cytomegalovirus exposure and HLA in healthy donors (dated by TCRdb to between 2016 and 2019). The library was prepared using the immunoSEQ multiplex PCR assay. A mixture of 60 forward primers for TCR Vbeta segments and 13 reverse primers for TCR Jbeta segments was used in the multiplex PCR. The clones in this table, taken by TCRdb from immuneACCESS, are in-frame only. Not every clone is retained; where verified, under half of the shortfall comes from an unresolved V gene, and the cause of the rest is unknown. The sample table contains over 150,000 clones; only one count was recorded for about four fifths of them. Over 8.5% of the sample goes to the ten largest clones. Material: PBMCs. The receptors shown here come from a man in his fifties in good health and CMV-seropositive.

CDR3 bases: TGTGCCAGCAGCTCCACCAGACAGATAAGCTCCTATAATTCACCCCTCCACTTT. This translates into CASSSTRQISSYNSPLHF. The chain uses TRBV7-9 and TRBJ1-6, with D possibly TRBD1 on 5 matching bases. The CDR3 has 18 amino acids. V was pared by 4 bases and J by 0 bases, with 16 bases between. Per germline, CDR1 SEHNR and CDR2 FQNEAQ (reference sequence).

The chain joins TRBV29-1 to TRBJ1-2; 7 bases align to TRBD1. V shed 0 bases and J 4 bases; nucleotides not matched to a gene: 5. CDR1 and CDR2 from the germline V gene are SQVTM and ANQGSEA. The CDR3 runs 14 residues. The DNA for the CDR3 is TGCAGCGTTGAAGAGAGGGGGCCGGGCTATGGCTACACCTTC. This sequence encodes CSVEERGPGYGYTF.

This rearrangement joins TRBV23-1 to TRBJ1-4; a possible D gene is TRBD1 (6 bases). TRBV23-1 falls under the ORF class, with uncertain function. Between the trimmed V and J ends, which lost 0 bases and 7 bases, there was a span of 12 bases. The CDR3 has 15 amino acids. The DNA of the CDR3 is TGCGCCAGCAGTCAATCCGGGGGGCTCGGTGAAAAACTGTTTTTT. This encodes CASSQSGGLGEKLFF.

This chain joins TRBV9 and TRBJ2-1, with a weak D call TRBD2 (6 bases). CDR1 and CDR2 (germline): SGDLS, YYNGEE. V dropped 4 bases and J dropped 1 base, with 15 bases sitting between them. This CDR3 is 16 amino acids long. Here the CDR3 DNA reads TGTGCCAGCAGCTTCCGGGACTCCTATTCCTACAATGAGCAGTTCTTC. It is translated as CASSFRDSYSYNEQFF.

This rearrangement joins TRBV5-6 to TRBJ2-3; D is perhaps TRBD1 (6 bases). The ends were cut back, 10 bases at V and 1 base at J, with 16 bases in the middle. CDR3 length: 14 amino acids. Germline V gene data show CDR1 as SGHDT and CDR2 as YYEEEE. The CDR3 spells CASNRASGTDTQYF. As DNA, the CDR3 is TGTGCCTCTAACAGGGCCAGCGGCACAGATACGCAGTATTTT.

The V call is TRBV6-4, the J call TRBJ1-4; D is ambiguous. CDR1 and CDR2 (germline): MRHNA, SNTAGT. This CDR3 contains 15 residues. The germline V and J ends were trimmed by 3 bases and 7 bases, with 15 bases remaining between them. The CDR3 loop is CASSEEARRGEKLFF. CDR3 bases: TGTGCCAGCAGTGAAGAGGCACGCCGAGGTGAAAAACTGTTTTTT.

The chain has TRBV2 and TRBJ1-1; D may be TRBD1 (6 bases). The CDR3 spans 12 residues. Trimming shortened V by 5 bases and J by 11 bases, and 15 bases separated the two germline ends. CDR1 and CDR2 from the germline V gene are SNHLY and FYNNEI. CDR3 bases: TGTGCCAGCAGTTCCGGGGGGCGAGGGGCTTTCTTT. Its translation is CASSSGGRGAFF.

The chain uses TRBV28 and TRBJ1-2; D is undetermined. Trimming removed 6 bases from V and 6 bases from J, with 14 bases in between. Germline V gives CDR1 MDHEN, CDR2 SYDVKM. The CDR3 contains 13 residues. The CDR3 spells CASRQWAGNGYTF. The CDR3 bases are TGTGCCAGCAGACAGTGGGCAGGTAATGGCTACACCTTC.

V usage is TRBV2 and J usage is TRBJ1-2, with D possibly being TRBD1 (5 bases). Trimming took off 7 bases at V and 4 bases at J, with 19 bases between the two ends. Germline V gene sequence: CDR1 SNHLY, CDR2 FYNNEI. The length of the CDR3 is 15 residues. CDR3 sequence (DNA): TGTGCCAGCACCGACTTACGGACACCGCTCTATGGCTACACCTTC. The encoded protein is CASTDLRTPLYGYTF.

This chain connects TRBV7-9 to TRBJ2-4; the match to TRBD2 covers 7 bases. The CDR3 sequence is 12 residues long. V gave up 11 bases and J gave up 7 bases; unmatched junction bases: 8. Germline loops: CDR1 SEHNR, CDR2 FQNEAQ (reference sequence). The CDR3 is CAGQAGTNIQYF. In nucleotides, the CDR3 is TGTGCCGGGCAAGCGGGGACGAACATTCAGTACTTC.

The genes are TRBV14 and TRBJ2-7, with D hard to call. This CDR3 region has 14 residues. Germline-derived CDR1 and CDR2 are SGHDN and FVKESK. V was pared by 3 bases and J by 0 bases, with 9 bases between. The chain's CDR3 is CASSHSPLSYEQYF. CDR3 bases: TGTGCCAGCAGCCATAGCCCCCTCTCCTACGAGCAGTACTTC.

The V and J genes are TRBV5-1 and TRBJ1-4; 7 bases map to TRBD1. This CDR3 contains 15 residues. Germline CDR1 and CDR2: SGHRS and YFSETQ. The junction had 9 bases not matched to a gene; V was cut back by 2 bases and J by 8 bases. CDR3 in DNA: TGCGCCAGCAGCTTCCGGACAGGTTCAGGGGAAAAACTGTTTTTT. It translates to CASSFRTGSGEKLFF.

The rearrangement uses TRBV5-1 and TRBJ2-3, with D perhaps TRBD1 (7 bases). In germline, CDR1 is SGHRS, CDR2 YFSETQ. V lost 4 bases and J 3 bases, leaving 18 bases between the germline ends. The CDR3 length is 16 residues. CDR3: CASSPGLAGGTDTQYF. The CDR3 DNA reads as TGCGCCAGCAGCCCCGGGCTGGCAGGGGGGACAGATACGCAGTATTTT.

This chain uses TRBV11-3 with TRBJ2-1; weak D call: TRBD2 (6 bases). V was trimmed by 5 bases and J by 10 bases, leaving 18 bases between them. The CDR3 sequence is 14 residues long. Germline V gene data show CDR1 as SGHNT and CDR2 as YENEEA. DNA of the CDR3: TGTGCCAGCAGCCCCGGGACTGCGGGGATGGAGCAGTTCTTC. This encodes CASSPGTAGMEQFF.

The rearrangement uses TRBV9 and TRBJ2-3, with 7 bases aligning to TRBD2. The CDR3 is made up of 14 amino acids. V shed 4 bases, J shed 4 bases, and the junction held 6 bases outside the gene matches. The V gene's germline CDR1 is SGDLS and CDR2 YYNGEE. The CDR3 bases are TGTGCCAGCAGCTTGGATGGGGGGGCAGATACGCAGTATTTT. The encoded protein is CASSLDGGADTQYF.

The chain recombines TRBV10-3 with TRBJ2-7; TRBD1 agrees at 12 bases. V was pared by 4 bases and J by 6 bases, with 10 bases of the junction left unmatched. The CDR3 consists of 16 residues. CDR1 and CDR2 from the germline V gene are ENHRY and SYGVKD. CDR3 nucleotide sequence: TGTGCCATCAGTGGGGGGCCGGGACAGGGGGCTAGCGAGCAGTACTTC. Amino acids: CAISGGPGQGASEQYF.

This rearrangement joins TRBV7-2 to TRBJ2-1; D gene uncertain. V was shortened by 4 bases and J by 12 bases, with 13 bases between the two germline ends. Germline assignment: CDR1 SGHTA and CDR2 FQGNSA. This CDR3 has 12 residues. The CDR3 DNA is TGTGCCAGCAGCTCCATGGAGAGAACGCAGTTCTTC. It yields the protein CASSSMERTQFF.

The chain has TRBV10-3 and TRBJ2-1; possible D gene TRBD2, 5 bases. The CDR3 is 16 residues long. The ends were cut back, 3 bases at V and 8 bases at J, with 20 bases in the middle. Germline-derived CDR1 and CDR2 are ENHRY and SYGVKD. CDR3: CAISDSTAGAIYEQFF. The DNA for the CDR3 is TGTGCCATCAGTGATTCGACGGCGGGTGCGATTTATGAGCAGTTCTTC.

The genes are TRBV30 and TRBJ1-2, with 9 bases fitting TRBD1. CDR3 length: 12 amino acids. V shed 3 bases and J 4 bases; nucleotides not matched to a gene: 0. CDR1 is GTSNPN and CDR2 is SVGIG in the germline V gene (reference sequence). The CDR3 DNA is TGTGCCTGGAGGACAGGGGGCTATGGCTACACCTTC. It yields the protein CAWRTGGYGYTF. The full variable domain, with the rest looked up from reference TRBV30 and TRBJ1-2, is SQTIHQWPATLVQPVGSPLSLECTVEGTSNPNLYWYRQAAGRGLQLLFYSVGIGQISSEVPQNLSASRPQDRQFILSSKKLLLSDSGFYLCAWRTGGYGYTFGSGTRLTVV.

The V gene is TRBV6-1, the J gene TRBJ2-7; tentatively, D is TRBD1 (6 bases). This CDR3 region has 13 residues. Trimming removed 3 bases from V and 5 bases from J, with 11 bases in between. Germline V lookup: CDR1 MNHNS, CDR2 SASEGT. Written as DNA, the CDR3 is TGTGCCAGCAGTGACAGGGGCCGCGACGAGCAGTACTTC. Amino acids: CASSDRGRDEQYF.

The genes are TRBV4-2 and TRBJ1-1; D perhaps matches TRBD1 (5 bases). V lost 1 base to trimming and J lost 2 bases, with 14 bases between them. The CDR3 consists of 16 residues. Germline CDR1 is LGHNA and CDR2 is YNFKEQ. CDR3 sequence reads: CASSQANPGGNTEAFF. The CDR3 DNA follows: TGTGCCAGCAGCCAAGCAAACCCGGGGGGAAACACTGAAGCTTTCTTT.

The chain recombines TRBV5-1 with TRBJ2-2, with 7 bases fitting TRBD2. Losses at the gene ends were 0 bases for V and 6 bases for J; bases not matched to a gene: 5. Per germline, CDR1 SGHRS and CDR2 YFSETQ. The CDR3 sequence is 15 residues long. This CDR3 is CASSLGIAGAGELFF. The CDR3 DNA follows: TGCGCCAGCAGCTTGGGAATCGCGGGGGCCGGGGAGCTGTTTTTT.

The V call is TRBV7-2, the J call TRBJ2-7; D is ambiguous. Germline values: CDR1 SGHTA, CDR2 FQGNSA. The CDR3 length is 14 residues. V was clipped by 1 base and J by 4 bases, with 11 bases between them. The CDR3 reads CASSLVRLTYEQYF. The CDR3, as DNA: TGTGCCAGCAGCTTAGTGAGACTCACTTACGAGCAGTACTTC.